This is a list of T cell receptor beta chains from one sample in a study of blood T cell repertoires in COVID-19. TCRdb's table, derived via immunoSEQ multiplex PCR, lists solely in-frame clones and lacks some. The sample shows 240,000 or so clones, approximately 82% of them seen only once. The sequenced sample was peripheral blood. The source of these receptors is an elderly woman with acute or convalescent COVID-19. Both conserved end residues are part of each CDR3. A D gene is named only where the DNA matches it firmly. Clone sizes are given selectively: once, few, many, or a class where the clone is expanded.

CDR3aa: CASSVASGGALDTQYF
CDR3nt: TGTGCCAGCAGCGTAGCTAGCGGGGGGGCCTTGGATACGCAGTATTTT
j_gene: TRBJ2-3
abundance: few
d_gene: TRBD2
v_gene: TRBV9

CDR3aa: CASSLSRVSTDTQYF
CDR3nt: TGTGCCAGCAGCCTTAGCAGGGTTTCGACAGATACGCAGTATTTT
j_gene: TRBJ2-3
abundance: .
d_gene: .
v_gene: TRBV7-6

CDR3aa: CSVALAADIRTDTQYF
CDR3nt: TGCAGCGTTGCCCTAGCGGCCGATATAAGGACAGATACGCAGTATTTT
j_gene: TRBJ2-3
abundance: .
d_gene: TRBD2
v_gene: TRBV29-1

CDR3aa: CASSLNRYGYTF
CDR3nt: TGTGCCAGCAGTCTAAACCGCTATGGCTACACCTTC
j_gene: TRBJ1-2
abundance: .
d_gene: .
v_gene: TRBV28

CDR3aa: CASSQDGGLRVAGELFF
CDR3nt: TGCGCCAGCAGCCAAGACGGGGGGCTGCGAGTTGCCGGGGAGCTGTTTTTT
j_gene: TRBJ2-2
abundance: .
d_gene: .
v_gene: TRBV4-3

CDR3aa: CASSQVRGVSDTQYF
CDR3nt: TGCGCCAGCAGCCAAGTCAGGGGCGTGTCAGATACGCAGTATTTT
j_gene: TRBJ2-3
abundance: .
d_gene: .
v_gene: TRBV4-3

CDR3aa: CASSMGSRGANTEAFF
CDR3nt: TGTGCCAGTAGTATGGGGTCTCGGGGTGCGAACACTGAAGCTTTCTTT
j_gene: TRBJ1-1
abundance: .
d_gene: .
v_gene: TRBV19

CDR3aa: CASRHTGKMGSPLHF
CDR3nt: TGTGCCAGCAGACACACCGGGAAAATGGGTTCACCCCTCCACTTT
j_gene: TRBJ1-6
abundance: .
d_gene: .
v_gene: TRBV25-1

CDR3aa: CASSLDLGGNQPQHF
CDR3nt: TGTGCCAGCAGCTTAGACCTCGGGGGCAATCAGCCCCAGCATTTT
j_gene: TRBJ1-5
abundance: .
d_gene: .
v_gene: TRBV7-2

CDR3aa: CASSARGIAGSTYEQYF
CDR3nt: TGTGCCAGCAGCGCTCGTGGGATAGCGGGGAGTACCTACGAGCAGTACTTC
j_gene: TRBJ2-7
abundance: many
d_gene: TRBD2
v_gene: TRBV5-4

CDR3aa: CASSSQLLDIQETQYF
CDR3nt: TGTGCCAGCAGCTCCCAACTACTAGACATCCAAGAGACCCAGTACTTC
j_gene: TRBJ2-5
abundance: .
d_gene: .
v_gene: TRBV7-9

CDR3aa: CASSAGTSGRADTQYF
CDR3nt: TGCGCCAGCAGCGCCGGGACTAGCGGGAGGGCAGATACGCAGTATTTT
j_gene: TRBJ2-3
abundance: .
d_gene: TRBD2
v_gene: TRBV5-1

CDR3aa: CASSQAPGDYEQYF
CDR3nt: TGTGCCAGCAGCCAAGCTCCGGGGGACTACGAGCAGTACTTC
j_gene: TRBJ2-7
abundance: .
d_gene: .
v_gene: TRBV4-2

CDR3aa: CASSLDTGRNSPLHF
CDR3nt: TGTGCCAGCAGCTTGGATACAGGCCGGAATTCACCCCTCCACTTT
j_gene: TRBJ1-6
abundance: once
d_gene: .
v_gene: TRBV5-8

CDR3aa: CASSLAASAWGDTQYF
CDR3nt: TGTGCCAGCAGCTTAGCGGCTAGCGCATGGGGAGATACGCAGTATTTT
j_gene: TRBJ2-3
abundance: .
d_gene: .
v_gene: TRBV7-2

CDR3aa: CASSPLSAIRRLAGGLDEQFF
CDR3nt: TGTGCCAGCTCACCTCTGTCAGCCATTCGTCGACTAGCGGGAGGTTTAGATGAGCAGTTCTTC
j_gene: TRBJ2-1
abundance: once
d_gene: TRBD2
v_gene: TRBV18

CDR3aa: CASSLQVGNTEAFF
CDR3nt: TGTGCCAGCAGCTTACAGGTCGGAAACACTGAAGCTTTCTTT
j_gene: TRBJ1-1
abundance: .
d_gene: .
v_gene: TRBV11-2

CDR3aa: CASSSVGQGAPRLEAFF
CDR3nt: TGTGCCAGTAGTAGTGTCGGACAGGGGGCTCCCCGGCTTGAAGCTTTCTTT
j_gene: TRBJ1-1
abundance: .
d_gene: TRBD1
v_gene: TRBV19

CDR3aa: CASSIGTNYGYTF
CDR3nt: TGTGCCAGCAGTATTGGGACAAACTATGGCTACACCTTC
j_gene: TRBJ1-2
abundance: few
d_gene: .
v_gene: TRBV27

CDR3aa: CASSRQGESSYEQYF
CDR3nt: TGTGCCAGCAGCCGTCAGGGGGAAAGCTCCTACGAGCAGTACTTC
j_gene: TRBJ2-7
abundance: .
d_gene: TRBD1
v_gene: TRBV3-1/TRBV3-2

CDR3aa: CASSLKDYNTGELFF
CDR3nt: TGTGCCAGCAGCTTGAAGGACTACAACACCGGGGAGCTGTTTTTT
j_gene: TRBJ2-2
abundance: .
d_gene: .
v_gene: TRBV7-9

CDR3aa: CASSPLVAGRDEQYF
CDR3nt: TGTGCCAGCAGCCCCTTGGTAGCGGGACGGGACGAGCAGTACTTC
j_gene: TRBJ2-7
abundance: few
d_gene: TRBD2
v_gene: TRBV7-8